This entry concerns a single T cell receptor (beta chain). Per the authors' pipeline: How many nucleated cells were present was estimated from reference gene primer amplification. Assay: immunoSEQ multiplex PCR; the TCRdb copy retains only in-frame clones and omits some. That table supplies the V and J calls and clone size; D and trimming were determined from the DNA. Of 210,000 or so clones in the sample, around 80% were seen once. The data derive from a study of blood T cell repertoires in COVID-19. Overall study: PBMCs, B-cell-depleted T cells, or T cells were the source of the cDNA or gDNA that made up the material.

The receptor was isolated from a middle-aged woman with acute or convalescent COVID-19. Source material: peripheral blood.

The DNA of the CDR3 is TGTGCCAGCAGCGTAACGTCCGCCGGGAGAGGCAATGAGCAGTTCTTC. This sequence encodes CASSVTSAGRGNEQFF. The chain employs TRBV9 and TRBJ2-1, with a possible D match to TRBD2 (6 bases). The V end was cut by 1 base, the J end by 6 bases, with 17 bases between. Germline V gene data show CDR1 as SGDLS and CDR2 as YYNGEE. The CDR3 consists of 16 residues.